This entry lists 31 T cell receptor beta chains sequenced from one sample in a study of T-cell memory formation after mild COVID-19. TCRdb processed the 5' RACE reads anew with MiXCR; each CDR3 protein has one entry. Of approximately 210,000 distinct CDR3 sequences listed, around 27% are singletons. The sample taken for sequencing was PBMCs or a T cell subset sorted from them (not recorded which). The receptors derive from an adult woman who had mild COVID-19 (a few samples of this study predate the infection). Cell type and time point are not known.

V and J are TRBV24-1 and TRBJ2-3; 7 nucleotides align to TRBD2. This CDR3 spans 15 amino acids. With V trimmed by 5 bases and J by 2 bases, 6 bases remained unmatched. The germline V gene has CDR1 KGHDR and CDR2 SFDVKD. CDR3 nucleotide sequence: TGTGCCACCAGTGTGAAGCGGGACCTCACAGATACGCAGTATTTT. Its translation: CATSVKRDLTDTQYF.

The rearrangement uses TRBV7-9 and TRBJ2-5; 7 bases are a match to TRBD2. Germline V gene sequence: CDR1 SEHNR, CDR2 FQNEAQ (reference sequence). The CDR3 sequence is 18 residues long. J lost 5 bases, V lost 5 bases, and 20 bases had no gene match. As DNA, the CDR3 is TGTGCCAGCAGCCACTCCTTGGACGTAGCGGGTCCCAGGGAGACCCAGTACTTC. It codes for CASSHSLDVAGPRETQYF.

The chain uses TRBV5-6 and TRBJ1-2; TRBD1 aligns across 9 bases. Germline lookup yields CDR1 SGHDT and CDR2 YYEEEE. V dropped 0 bases and J dropped 4; count of bases not matched to a gene: 7. The CDR3 contains 16 residues. The CDR3 DNA is TGTGCCAGCAGCTTGGGGACAGGGGATCTAAGCTATGGCTACACCTTC. This gives the protein CASSLGTGDLSYGYTF.

This clonotype occurred a few times. This chain joins TRBV7-2 and TRBJ2-7; 11 bases fit TRBD2. CDR3 length: 19 residues. Per germline, CDR1 SGHTA and CDR2 FQGNSA. Losses at the gene ends were 5 bases for V and 3 bases for J; bases not matched to a gene: 18. The CDR3, as DNA: TGTGCCAGCAGCCCGGGACTGCGGTCCTTAGCGGGAGGGCGCTACGAGCAGTACTTC. The encoded protein is CASSPGLRSLAGGRYEQYF.

This clonotype was seen a few times. This chain connects TRBV4-1 to TRBJ1-4; TRBD1 matches 9 bases. The CDR3 extends over 17 amino acids. The germline V gene encodes CDR1 MGHRA and CDR2 YSYEKL. Trimming cost V 1 base and J 8 bases; bases outside gene matches: 11. The DNA for the CDR3 is TGCGCCAGCAGCCAAGGGCCGACAGGGGGAGGTCAAGAAAAACTGTTTTTT. This sequence encodes CASSQGPTGGGQEKLFF.

The CDR3 DNA sequence: TGCAGTGCTAGCGGGACAGGGGGGTCAGATACGCAGTATTTT. The encoded protein is CSASGTGGSDTQYF. The V call is TRBV20-1, the J call TRBJ2-3; 11 nucleotides match TRBD1. The germline V gene encodes CDR1 DFQATT and CDR2 SNEGSKA (reference sequence). J gave up 4 bases and V 3 bases, and 3 bases lay outside the gene matches. The CDR3 runs 14 residues.

This chain uses TRBV7-2 with TRBJ2-7; maybe TRBD2 (5 bases). This CDR3 is 14 amino acids long. The germline V and J ends were trimmed by 5 bases and 2 bases, with 13 bases remaining between them. Germline values: CDR1 SGHTA, CDR2 FQGNSA. The CDR3 DNA is TGTGCCAGCAGCCCGCGGGCCTATCCCTACGAGCAGTACTTC. This translates into CASSPRAYPYEQYF.

The genes are TRBV6-2 or TRBV6-3 and TRBJ2-3; TRBD2 might be the D (6 bases). This CDR3 comprises 16 residues. CDR1 and CDR2 (germline): MNHEY, SVGEGT. Trimming shortened V by 6 bases and J by 0 bases, and 16 bases separated the two germline ends. As DNA, the CDR3 is TGTGCCAGCAGCTCCGGACTACTCTCTAGCACAGATACGCAGTATTTT. It specifies CASSSGLLSSTDTQYF.

The chain combines TRBV19 with TRBJ1-5; D not resolved. The germline CDR1 and CDR2 sequences are LNHDA and SQIVND (reference sequence). V was clipped by 3 bases and J by 3 bases, with 9 bases between them. The CDR3 is 14 residues long. Written as DNA, the CDR3 is TGTGCCAGTAGTATGGAGGTTTACAATCAGCCCCAGCATTTT. This encodes CASSMEVYNQPQHF. The entire variable domain, with the rest obtained from reference TRBV19 and TRBJ1-5, is as follows: DGGITQSPKYLFRKEGQNVTLSCEQNLNHDAMYWYRQDPGQGLRLIYYSQIVNDFQKGDIAEGYSVSREKKESFPLTVTSAQKNPTAFYLCASSMEVYNQPQHFGDGTRLSIL.

This chain joins TRBV4-2 and TRBJ2-1, with 10 bases fitting TRBD2. The CDR3 is made up of 14 amino acids. In germline, CDR1 is LGHNA, CDR2 YNFKEQ. J gave up 3 bases and V 11 bases, and 7 bases lay outside the gene matches. CDR3 in amino acids: CAASGTSVYNEQFF. DNA of the CDR3: TGTGCCGCCTCCGGGACTAGCGTCTACAATGAGCAGTTCTTC.

The chain recombines TRBV4-3 with TRBJ2-5, with TRBD2 matching 7 bases. The germline V gene encodes CDR1 LGHNA and CDR2 YSLEER. The CDR3 contains 14 residues. The V gene end was trimmed by 4 bases and the J gene end by 7 bases; junction bases not matched to a gene: 9. The CDR3 DNA reads as TGCGCCAGCAGCCGATCCGGGGACTACGGGACCCAGTACTTC. Translated: CASSRSGDYGTQYF.

This chain uses TRBV3-1 with TRBJ2-7; D not certain. The length of the CDR3 is 13 residues. Germline-derived CDR1 and CDR2 are LGHDT and YNNKEL (reference sequence). Trimming removed 2 bases at V and 9 bases at J, with 14 bases between. CDR3 residues: CASSQPDTLRQYF. The CDR3 region has the DNA TGTGCCAGCAGCCAACCCGACACGTTACGGCAGTACTTC.

In this sample, this clonotype turned up many times. V and J are TRBV28 and TRBJ2-7; no clear D gene. This CDR3 comprises 9 residues. The germline V gene encodes CDR1 MDHEN and CDR2 SYDVKM. V was shortened by 10 bases and J by 6 bases, with 7 bases between the two germline ends. CDR3 in DNA: TGTGCCACTATGAGCGAGCAGTACTTC. It specifies CATMSEQYF.

The genes are TRBV5-1 and TRBJ2-3, with D unclear. Trimming stripped 4 bases from V and 6 bases from J, with 12 bases between. The CDR3 runs 13 residues. Germline CDR1 is SGHRS and CDR2 is YFSETQ. Here the CDR3 DNA reads TGCGCCAGCAGCGGGCTTTACGGGGATACGCAGTATTTT. Translated, it gives CASSGLYGDTQYF. The full variable domain, rest sourced from reference TRBV5-1 and TRBJ2-3, is KAGVTQTPRYLIKTRGQQVTLSCSPISGHRSVSWYQQTPGQGLQFLFEYFSETQRNKGNFPGRFSGRQFSNSRSEMNVSTLELGDSALYLCASSGLYGDTQYFGPGTRLTVL.

This clonotype showed up just a few times. This chain joins TRBV6-1 and TRBJ2-7; no clear D gene. Trimming shortened V by 7 bases and J by 3 bases, and 13 bases separated the two germline ends. The CDR3 totals 13 residues. Germline-derived CDR1 and CDR2 are MNHNS and SASEGT. The CDR3 DNA is TGTGCCAGCACCCCTGATTCGGACTACGAGCAGTACTTC. Residues: CASTPDSDYEQYF.

This clonotype came up many times. V usage is TRBV11-2 and J usage is TRBJ2-5, with D maybe TRBD2 (6 bases). The CDR3 is made up of 11 amino acids. Germline assignment: CDR1 SGHAT and CDR2 FQNNGV. The germline V and J ends were trimmed by 7 bases and 5 bases, with 8 bases remaining between them. The CDR3 region has the DNA TGTGCCAGCAAGGGGAGGGAGACCCAGTACTTC. This encodes CASKGRETQYF.

The chain combines TRBV29-1 with TRBJ2-1, with D maybe TRBD2 (6 bases). The CDR3 covers 12 residues. CDR1 SQVTM and CDR2 ANQGSEA come from the germline V gene. Trimming shortened V by 7 bases and J by 10 bases, and 17 bases separated the two germline ends. CDR3 nucleotides: TGCAGCGCTTCCGGGAGTGGAGTGGAGCAGTTCTTC. Its protein is CSASGSGVEQFF.

Only a few counts were recorded for this clonotype. The V gene is TRBV5-1, the J gene TRBJ2-7; 8 positions agree with TRBD1. Germline CDR1 SGHRS, CDR2 YFSETQ. The J segment lost 3 bases and the V segment lost 0 bases, leaving 8 bases of the junction unmatched. The CDR3 length is 16 residues. The CDR3 DNA is TGCGCCAGCAGCTTGGGACAGGGGCCGCGACTCTACGAGCAGTACTTC. This codes for CASSLGQGPRLYEQYF. The complete variable domain, with remaining parts taken from reference TRBV5-1 and TRBJ2-7, reads KAGVTQTPRYLIKTRGQQVTLSCSPISGHRSVSWYQQTPGQGLQFLFEYFSETQRNKGNFPGRFSGRQFSNSRSEMNVSTLELGDSALYLCASSLGQGPRLYEQYFGPGTRLTVT.

The rearrangement joins TRBV3-1 to TRBJ1-2, with 7 bases matching TRBD1. From germline, CDR1 is LGHDT and CDR2 YNNKEL (reference sequence). Trimming removed 1 base from V and 4 bases from J; junction bases left unmatched: 3. CDR3 size: 14 residues. The CDR3 loop is CASSQASGGYGYTF. CDR3 sequence (DNA): TGTGCCAGCAGCCAAGCTTCAGGGGGCTATGGCTACACCTTC.

The genes are TRBV7-9 and TRBJ2-7, with D tentatively TRBD2 (5 bases). Per germline, CDR1 SEHNR and CDR2 FQNEAQ (reference sequence). Trimming removed 0 bases from V and 4 bases from J, with 10 bases in between. CDR3 size: 14 residues. This chain's CDR3 is CASSLAEEVYEQYF. In DNA, the CDR3 is TGTGCCAGCAGCTTAGCGGAGGAGGTGTACGAGCAGTACTTC.

The V call is TRBV6-2 or TRBV6-3, the J call TRBJ2-1, with 10 bases identical to TRBD2. The germline V gene encodes CDR1 MNHEY and CDR2 SVGEGT. The CDR3 has 15 amino acids. V shed 4 bases, J shed 5 bases, and the junction held 5 bases outside the gene matches. The CDR3 nucleotides are TGTGCCAGCAGTTTCCTAGCGGGAGTAGACAATGAGCAGTTCTTC. Translated, it gives CASSFLAGVDNEQFF.

The rearrangement uses TRBV5-1 and TRBJ2-7; possibly TRBD1 for D (5 bases). With 1 base removed from V and 2 bases from J, the gap between germline ends came to 10 bases. This CDR3 region has 14 residues. CDR1 SGHRS and CDR2 YFSETQ come from the germline V gene. CDR3 DNA sequence: TGCGCCAGCAGCTTGTACGACAGAGCCTACGAGCAGTACTTC. This sequence encodes CASSLYDRAYEQYF.

This sequence joins TRBV7-8 and TRBJ2-2; weak D call: TRBD1 (5 bases). Trimming took off 5 bases at V and 0 bases at J, with 10 bases between the two ends. The CDR3 consists of 15 residues. Germline V gene sequence: CDR1 SGHVS, CDR2 FQNEAQ. In DNA form, the CDR3 reads TGTGCCAGCAGCAACGCCAGGGCGAACACCGGGGAGCTGTTTTTT. Its protein is CASSNARANTGELFF.

This clonotype was observed a few times. The gene calls are TRBV10-3 and TRBJ2-3; D gene ambiguous. Trimming removed 6 bases at V and 0 bases at J, with 13 bases between. Germline V lookup: CDR1 ENHRY, CDR2 SYGVKD. The CDR3 extends over 15 amino acids. In nucleotides, the CDR3 is TGTGCCATCAGCCTCGCGTCTACCAGCACAGATACGCAGTATTTT. Protein product: CAISLASTSTDTQYF.

The genes are TRBV7-2 and TRBJ2-3; the D is unclear. This CDR3 spans 12 amino acids. The ends were cut back, 5 bases at V and 1 base at J, with 4 bases in the middle. The germline V gene encodes CDR1 SGHTA and CDR2 FQGNSA. Written as DNA, the CDR3 is TGTGCCAGCAGCGCTCGCACAGATACGCAGTATTTT. It encodes CASSARTDTQYF.

The table lists this clonotype with a few counts. The chain couples TRBV12-3 or TRBV12-4 to TRBJ1-2; D remains unclear. The V end was cut by 3 bases, the J end by 5 bases, with 7 bases between. The CDR3 length is 12 residues. DNA for the CDR3: TGTGCCAGCAGTTTCCAAGGATATGGCTACACCTTC. Translation gives CASSFQGYGYTF.

This clonotype was seen a handful of times. This chain connects TRBV6-6 to TRBJ2-7; a weak D match, TRBD1 (5 bases). The CDR3 extends over 16 amino acids. V was trimmed by 2 bases and J by 2 bases, leaving 16 bases between them. From germline, CDR1 is MNHNY and CDR2 SVGAGI (reference sequence). CDR3 DNA sequence: TGTGCCAGCAGTTACGGCCCGGCCAGGGTTACCTACGAGCAGTACTTC. Translation: CASSYGPARVTYEQYF.

This clonotype was observed a few times. This chain links TRBV6-1 with TRBJ2-3, with D perhaps matching TRBD1 or TRBD2 (5 bases each). Trimming took 1 base from V and 1 from J, leaving 12 bases between them. Germline CDR1 reads MNHNS; CDR2 reads SASEGT. CDR3 length equals 16 residues. In nucleotides, the CDR3 is TGTGCCAGCAGTGAAGATGTATGGGACCGCACAGATACGCAGTATTTT. It specifies CASSEDVWDRTDTQYF.

A few counts support this clonotype. The chain employs TRBV12-3 or TRBV12-4 and TRBJ2-4; TRBD1 matches 9 bases. J gave up 7 bases and V 5 bases, and 12 bases lay outside the gene matches. This CDR3 contains 16 residues. The CDR3, as DNA: TGTGCCAGCAGTACAAGGACGACAGGGGGGCGCAACATTCAGTACTTC. It codes for CASSTRTTGGRNIQYF.

This clonotype has only a few counts. The chain carries TRBV10-3 and TRBJ2-1; D might be TRBD1 (6 bases). The CDR3 sequence is 16 residues long. The germline CDR1 and CDR2 sequences are ENHRY and SYGVKD. The V end lost 6 bases, the J end lost 7 bases, and 22 bases lay between the germline ends. The CDR3 loop reads CAISQGWAGELNEQFF. Here the CDR3 DNA reads TGTGCCATCAGCCAAGGCTGGGCAGGGGAGTTGAATGAGCAGTTCTTC.

The chain recombines TRBV29-1 with TRBJ2-2; 11 bases fit TRBD1. Germline V CDR1 and CDR2: SQVTM, ANQGSEA. This CDR3 spans 14 amino acids. J was trimmed by 6 bases and V by 5 bases; bases with no gene match: 5. The CDR3 spells CSVSDRGLSGELFF. The CDR3 bases are TGCAGCGTTTCGGACAGGGGGCTTTCCGGGGAGCTGTTTTTT.